Listed here are 21 T cell receptor beta chains from one sample, sequenced in a study of CD8+ T cells in alopecia areata listed by TCRdb under 2018. Library prep was done by the immunoSEQ multiplex PCR assay. RNA was extracted from all samples and reverse transcribed into cDNA as template for TCR sequencing. Drawn from immuneACCESS, this table holds only the in-frame rearrangements with V and J called that TCRdb kept. Clones are partly lost; checked studies trace under half to an unresolved V gene and leave the rest unexplained. The sample contains about 140,000 clones, approximately 80% of them found a single time. 20% to 25% of the sample is held by the ten biggest clonotypes. What the time point label conveys for this sample: four to five weeks on oral tofacitinib. Reading the label with the study, this specimen's treatment or condition is: oral pan-JAK inhibitor, 5-10 mg twice daily. Sample: CD8+ T cells sorted from blood, taken at week 4, from a patient treated with tofacitinib. Every receptor here comes from a human donor with alopecia areata.

This chain connects TRBV4-1 to TRBJ2-7; 7 bases fit TRBD1. Germline V gives CDR1 MGHRA, CDR2 YSYEKL. CDR3 length equals 15 residues. The V segment lost 5 bases and the J segment 3 bases; nucleotides outside the gene matches: 10. The CDR3 DNA is TGCGCCAGCAGCGGTTTTGGGACAGTTTTCTACGAGCAGTACTTC. Its protein product is CASSGFGTVFYEQYF.

This chain connects TRBV27 to TRBJ1-2; 7 nucleotides line up with TRBD1. There are 13 residues in the CDR3. The J segment lost 7 bases and the V segment lost 8 bases, leaving 10 bases of the junction unmatched. Germline V lookup: CDR1 MNHEY, CDR2 SMNVEV (reference sequence). The CDR3 DNA reads TGTGCCAGCTCTCTACAGGGGTCATCTGGCTACACCTTC. Translated, it gives CASSLQGSSGYTF.

This sequence joins TRBV7-9 and TRBJ2-1, with D perhaps TRBD1 or TRBD2 (5 bases each). CDR1 SEHNR and CDR2 FQNEAQ come from the germline V gene (reference sequence). This CDR3 region has 13 residues. Trimming stripped 7 bases from V and 3 bases from J, with 10 bases between. CDR3 protein: CASMAGSYNEQFF. DNA of the CDR3: TGTGCCAGCATGGCAGGGAGCTACAATGAGCAGTTCTTC. The whole variable domain, filled in from reference TRBV7-9 and TRBJ2-1, reads DTGVSQNPRHKITKRGQNVTFRCDPISEHNRLYWYRQTLGQGPEFLTYFQNEAQLEKSRLLSDRFSAERPKGSFSTLEIQRTEQGDSAMYLCASMAGSYNEQFFGPGTRLTVL.

The chain recombines TRBV10-3 with TRBJ1-1; D might be TRBD1 (5 bases). CDR3 length: 15 residues. Germline assignment: CDR1 ENHRY and CDR2 SYGVKD. V lost 3 bases to trimming and J lost 7 bases, with 18 bases between them. CDR3 sequence: CAISDLAGGGVEAFF. DNA of the CDR3: TGTGCCATCAGTGACTTGGCTGGGGGAGGTGTTGAAGCTTTCTTT.

The rearrangement joins TRBV30 to TRBJ2-3; possibly TRBD2 for D (5 bases). Per germline, CDR1 GTSNPN and CDR2 SVGIG (reference sequence). There are 15 residues in the CDR3. Between the trimmed V and J ends, which lost 1 base and 5 bases, there was a span of 16 bases. CDR3 sequence (DNA): TGTGCCTGGAGTGCAGAAGCGGTCCTAGGAGATACGCAGTATTTT. Its protein product is CAWSAEAVLGDTQYF.

V is TRBV6-5 and J is TRBJ2-3; D is perhaps TRBD2 (6 bases). With 0 bases removed from V and 2 bases from J, the gap between germline ends came to 12 bases. Germline CDR1 and CDR2: MNHEY and SVGAGI. This CDR3 has 16 amino acids. The CDR3 DNA reads as TGTGCCAGCAGTTACTCGTCCGGGAGTTACACAGATACGCAGTATTTT. Translation: CASSYSSGSYTDTQYF.

V usage is TRBV13 and J usage is TRBJ2-5, with 8 bases lining up with TRBD1. Germline V gene data show CDR1 as PRHDT and CDR2 as FYEKMQ (reference sequence). CDR3 length: 14 residues. J was trimmed by 7 bases and V by 3 bases; bases with no gene match: 7. CDR3 in DNA: TGTGCCAGCAGCTTTGGGGGACAGGAAACGACCCAGTACTTC. Translating gives CASSFGGQETTQYF.

This chain links TRBV27 with TRBJ2-7, with 12 bases aligning to TRBD2. V lost 6 bases and J lost 6; bases outside the gene matches: 6. There are 14 residues in the CDR3. Germline lookup yields CDR1 MNHEY and CDR2 SMNVEV (reference sequence). Written as DNA, the CDR3 is TGTGCCAGCAGCCTAGCGGGGGGGCTTAGCGAGCAGTACTTC. Protein: CASSLAGGLSEQYF.

The chain combines TRBV4-2 with TRBJ2-1; 7 nucleotides agree with TRBD2. The V gene end was trimmed by 0 bases and the J gene end by 4 bases; junction bases not matched to a gene: 9. This CDR3 is 17 amino acids long. Looked up from germline, CDR1 is LGHNA and CDR2 is YNFKEQ. The CDR3 reads CASSQEVSAGLYNEQFF. Written as DNA, the CDR3 is TGTGCCAGCAGCCAAGAAGTCTCAGCGGGGTTATACAATGAGCAGTTCTTC.

Only a few counts were recorded for this clone. CDR3 amino acids: CASSYDKTQYF. The DNA of the CDR3 is TGCGCCAGCAGCTACGACAAAACGCAGTATTTT. The chain uses TRBV4-1 and TRBJ2-3, with unresolved D. Trimming stripped 5 bases from V and 9 bases from J, with 9 bases between. The V gene's germline CDR1 is MGHRA and CDR2 YSYEKL. The CDR3 runs to 11 residues.

The chain links TRBV6-5 to TRBJ2-2; 7 bases are shared with TRBD1. The CDR3 length is 14 residues. Germline values: CDR1 MNHEY, CDR2 SVGAGI. The CDR3 protein is CVQGGIANTGELFF. In DNA form, the CDR3 reads TGTGTCCAAGGGGGCATCGCGAACACCGGGGAGCTGTTTTTT.

This chain connects TRBV2 to TRBJ2-4, with TRBD2 as a possible D gene (5 bases). V was shortened by 3 bases and J by 1 base, with 19 bases between the two germline ends. This CDR3 contains 18 residues. Germline values: CDR1 SNHLY, CDR2 FYNNEI. CDR3 DNA: TGTGCCAGCAGTGATGGGGAGAACACCCTCGGGGCCAAAAACATTCAGTACTTC. Translation gives CASSDGENTLGAKNIQYF.

This chain uses TRBV7-2 with TRBJ2-7; perhaps D is TRBD1 or TRBD2 (5 bases each). Germline CDR1 SGHTA, CDR2 FQGNSA. CDR3 length: 15 amino acids. V was shortened by 5 bases and J by 0 bases, with 14 bases between the two germline ends. In DNA, the CDR3 is TGTGCCAGCAGCATGGGTGAGGGGTCCTCCTACGAGCAGTACTTC. Translated: CASSMGEGSSYEQYF.

The chain couples TRBV5-6 to TRBJ1-1, with D possibly being TRBD1 (5 bases). Per the germline V gene, CDR1 is SGHDT and CDR2 is YYEEEE. CDR3 size: 16 residues. V was pared by 5 bases and J by 0 bases, with 17 bases between. The CDR3 region is CASSQTGPVMNTEAFF. In nucleotides, the CDR3 is TGTGCCAGCAGTCAAACAGGTCCAGTGATGAACACTGAAGCTTTCTTT. Full variable domain (missing parts from reference TRBV5-6 and TRBJ1-1): DAGVTQSPTHLIKTRGQQVTLRCSPKSGHDTVSWYQQALGQGPQFIFQYYEEEERQRGNFPDRFSGHQFPNYSSELNVNALLLGDSALYLCASSQTGPVMNTEAFFGQGTRLTVV.

The chain carries TRBV29-1 and TRBJ1-5, with a tentative D call TRBD1 (6 bases). From germline, CDR1 is SQVTM and CDR2 ANQGSEA. The CDR3 totals 13 residues. The ends were cut back, 3 bases at V and 5 bases at J, with 11 bases in the middle. The CDR3 bases are TGCAGCGTTGAGGTACAGGGCGATCAGCCCCAGCATTTT. Its protein is CSVEVQGDQPQHF.

The gene calls are TRBV27 and TRBJ1-6; unclear D gene. CDR3 length: 13 amino acids. V gave up 4 bases and J gave up 7 bases, with 8 bases separating them. Germline V CDR1 and CDR2: MNHEY, SMNVEV (reference sequence). CDR3 loop: CASSYGGNSPLHF. CDR3 DNA: TGTGCCAGCAGTTACGGCGGGAATTCACCCCTCCACTTT.

The J gene is TRBJ2-2, the V gene TRBV29-1; no definite D call. The germline gives CDR1 SQVTM, CDR2 ANQGSEA. The length of the CDR3 is 13 residues. The V and J ends lost 8 bases and 1 base respectively, with 11 bases between them. The chain's CDR3 is CSIRTENTGELFF. CDR3 in DNA: TGCAGCATTAGGACCGAGAACACCGGGGAGCTGTTTTTT.

The CDR3 spells CASSVTGGIDIQYF. As DNA, the CDR3 is TGTGCCAGCAGCGTCACAGGGGGCATAGACATTCAGTACTTC. J is TRBJ2-4 and V is TRBV13; 9 bases map to TRBD1. CDR1 and CDR2 from the germline V gene are PRHDT and FYEKMQ (reference sequence). The CDR3 consists of 14 residues. The trim removed 5 bases at V and 8 bases at J, leaving 7 bases unmatched.

This clone appeared a few times. The chain joins TRBV5-1 to TRBJ2-1; the match to TRBD1 covers 12 bases. CDR3 length: 14 amino acids. Unmatched junction bases numbered 4, after V lost 4 bases and J lost 8 bases. Germline V gene data show CDR1 as SGHRS and CDR2 as YFSETQ. CDR3 sequence: CASSPGQGADEQFF. DNA of the CDR3: TGCGCCAGCAGCCCGGGACAGGGGGCAGATGAGCAGTTCTTC.

The chain uses TRBV10-3 and TRBJ2-1; 9 nucleotides align to TRBD1. Germline CDR1 and CDR2: ENHRY and SYGVKD. After removal of 10 bases from V and 14 bases from J, the junction contained 12 bases not matched to a gene. This CDR3 has 12 residues. The chain's CDR3 is CATLTGTGNEFF. The CDR3, as DNA: TGTGCCACCCTTACCGGGACAGGGAATGAGTTCTTC.

The V and J genes are TRBV19 and TRBJ2-5; either TRBD1 or TRBD2 may supply D (5 bases each). Germline values: CDR1 LNHDA, CDR2 SQIVND (reference sequence). This CDR3 spans 15 amino acids. The V end lost 3 bases, the J end lost 5 bases, and 16 bases lay between the germline ends. The DNA of the CDR3 is TGTGCCAGTAGTATGGTGAGGGGCCCGGGGGAGACCCAGTACTTC. It encodes CASSMVRGPGETQYF.